This T cell receptor (beta chain) was found in a study of blood T cells in healthy people across ages. General study findings and limits: Donors of long life had a larger count of naive CD4+ cells and greater diversity than aged donors.

Through a sample-barcoded 5' primer and a J-beta primer mix, a second PCR was run for 7 to 11 cycles. Each CDR3 protein is one row after TCRdb ran MiXCR on the 5' RACE reads. Among 730,000 or so distinct CDR3 sequences listed, 40% to 45% were seen once. This CDR3 comprises 11 residues. The germline V and J ends were trimmed by 7 bases and 4 bases, with 6 bases remaining between them. Germline CDR1 and CDR2: SNHLY and FYNNEI. Remarks on this clonotype: The antigen is unknown.

The authors isolated at least 6 million PBMCs per sample. Sequencing was performed on blood. The sequence was collected from an elderly man in good health. The chain uses TRBV2 and TRBJ2-3; D is undetermined. The CDR3 sequence is CASIRSDTQYF. CDR3 sequence (DNA): TGTGCCAGCATAAGGTCAGATACGCAGTATTTT.